Following are 9 T cell receptor beta chains from one sample sequenced in a study of blood T cell repertoires in COVID-19. The repertoire was sequenced with immunoSEQ multiplex PCR; TCRdb's copy has only in-frame clones and lacks some. The table has approximately 300,000 clones, around 92% seen once. Sequencing was performed on peripheral blood. Source of these receptors: a woman younger than 45 with COVID-19, enrolled during active disease.

The chain is built from TRBV10-3 and TRBJ2-5; 13 nucleotides match TRBD2. The germline V gene has CDR1 ENHRY and CDR2 SYGVKD. CDR3 size: 16 residues. J was trimmed by 1 base and V by 3 bases; bases with no gene match: 2. The CDR3 sequence: CAISEGLAGVQETQYF. CDR3 in DNA: TGTGCCATCAGTGAAGGACTAGCGGGGGTCCAAGAGACCCAGTACTTC.

The chain joins TRBV10-3 to TRBJ1-4, with 8 bases aligning to TRBD1. Trimming cost V 0 bases and J 3 bases; bases outside gene matches: 3. The CDR3 runs 16 residues. Germline V lookup: CDR1 ENHRY, CDR2 SYGVKD. The CDR3 coding sequence is TGTGCCATCAGTGAGTCAGGACAGGGAGCTAATGAAAAACTGTTTTTT. Amino acid sequence: CAISESGQGANEKLFF.

This chain joins TRBV7-9 and TRBJ2-3; 8 nucleotides align to TRBD2. V shed 3 bases and J 6 bases; nucleotides not matched to a gene: 8. This CDR3 has 15 amino acids. Germline V gives CDR1 SEHNR, CDR2 FQNEAQ (reference sequence). The CDR3 is CASSFLAGSGDTQYF. CDR3 nucleotide sequence: TGTGCCAGCAGCTTCTTAGCGGGGAGTGGGGATACGCAGTATTTT.

The J gene is TRBJ1-6, the V gene TRBV12-5; no clear D. Germline values: CDR1 LGHNT, CDR2 FRNRAP. The CDR3 sequence is 11 residues long. V lost 3 bases to trimming and J lost 14 bases, with 8 bases between them. CDR3 region: CASGFVLALHF. The CDR3, as DNA: TGTGCTAGTGGTTTCGTCCTCGCCCTCCACTTT.

V gene TRBV5-4 combines with J gene TRBJ2-3; no definite D call. CDR3 size: 14 residues. CDR1 is SGHNT, CDR2 YYREEE, per germline (reference sequence). Between the trimmed V and J ends, which lost 0 bases and 2 bases, there was a span of 7 bases. The CDR3 DNA reads as TGTGCCAGCAGCTTGGGGCCGTACACAGATACGCAGTATTTT. Its translation: CASSLGPYTDTQYF.

The genes are TRBV4-1 and TRBJ1-2; 8 nucleotides agree with TRBD1. The CDR3 extends over 16 amino acids. Germline CDR1 reads MGHRA; CDR2 reads YSYEKL. Germline trimming cut 3 bases from V and 8 bases from J; bases unmatched to any gene: 14. CDR3 sequence reads: CASSQAQGARANGYTF. As DNA, the CDR3 is TGCGCCAGCAGCCAGGCCCAGGGGGCGCGGGCTAACGGCTACACCTTC.

The genes are TRBV9 and TRBJ1-2; D is undetermined. CDR3 length: 14 amino acids. Germline loops: CDR1 SGDLS, CDR2 YYNGEE. V was pared by 0 bases and J by 7 bases, with 13 bases between. In nucleotides, the CDR3 is TGTGCCAGCAGCGTAGGGTCCCCGGAGGTTGGCTACACCTTC. It is translated as CASSVGSPEVGYTF.

V gene TRBV19 combines with J gene TRBJ2-5, with TRBD1 identical over 8 bases. With 3 bases clipped from V and 2 bases from J, the junction kept 8 bases outside the gene matches. This CDR3 is 16 amino acids long. Germline CDR1 and CDR2: LNHDA and SQIVND (reference sequence). Here the CDR3 DNA reads TGTGCCAGTAGTATGGCCGGACAGGGCCATCAAGAGACCCAGTACTTC. Protein sequence: CASSMAGQGHQETQYF.

On this clone: This same CDR3 is encoded by further DNA sequences in the sample. V gene TRBV2 combines with J gene TRBJ1-2; 7 bases match TRBD1. V lost 6 bases, J lost 6 bases, and 4 bases stayed unmatched. The CDR3 contains 12 residues. The germline V gene encodes CDR1 SNHLY and CDR2 FYNNEI. The CDR3 loop reads CASSLQGNGYTF. As DNA, the CDR3 is TGTGCCAGCAGCCTACAGGGGAATGGCTACACCTTC.